The 30 T cell receptor beta chains listed next were all sequenced from one sample in a study of blood T cell repertoires in COVID-19. Sequenced by immunoSEQ multiplex PCR; TCRdb stores in-frame clones only, minus some. The sample yields about 670,000 clones, about nine tenths seen once. Sequencing input: peripheral blood. The receptors were sampled from a woman aged 18-29 years with acute or convalescent COVID-19.

The chain is built from TRBV9 and TRBJ1-1; D unresolved. Germline V gene sequence: CDR1 SGDLS, CDR2 YYNGEE. Trimming cost V 0 bases and J 4 bases, with 10 bases left between them. The CDR3 sequence is 14 residues long. In DNA form, the CDR3 reads TGTGCCAGCAGCGTAGTCAGTCTAGGCACTGAAGCTTTCTTT. Encoded protein: CASSVVSLGTEAFF.

The V gene is TRBV4-1, the J gene TRBJ2-2, with D possibly being TRBD1 (6 bases). CDR3 size: 17 residues. Germline V lookup: CDR1 MGHRA, CDR2 YSYEKL. V shed 0 bases and J shed 7 bases, with 18 bases lying between them. CDR3 bases: TGCGCCAGCAGCCAAGAGGGGTACAGGGAACGTTACGGGGAGCTGTTTTTT. Translating gives CASSQEGYRERYGELFF.

This chain uses TRBV30 with TRBJ2-7; 7 nucleotides align to TRBD1. The CDR3 extends over 15 amino acids. CDR1 GTSNPN and CDR2 SVGIG come from the germline V gene (reference sequence). V gave up 1 base and J gave up 4 bases; unmatched junction bases: 10. The CDR3 loop is CAWSAGDSLRYEQYF. DNA of the CDR3: TGTGCCTGGAGTGCTGGGGACAGCTTAAGGTACGAGCAGTACTTC.

The rearrangement links TRBV29-1 to TRBJ2-7; D is unclear. The CDR3 totals 13 residues. Germline CDR1 is SQVTM and CDR2 is ANQGSEA. Trimming cost V 4 bases and J 0 bases, with 10 bases left between them. CDR3 protein: CSVGRRGSYEQYF. CDR3 nucleotides: TGCAGCGTTGGAAGGAGAGGCTCCTACGAGCAGTACTTC.

V usage is TRBV5-4 and J usage is TRBJ2-3, with 7 nucleotides matching TRBD1. This CDR3 contains 14 residues. Germline values: CDR1 SGHNT, CDR2 YYREEE (reference sequence). With 5 bases clipped from V and 0 bases from J, the junction kept 3 bases outside the gene matches. The CDR3, as DNA: TGTGCCAGCAGTCGGGACAGAAGCACAGATACGCAGTATTTT. The encoded protein is CASSRDRSTDTQYF. The variable domain in full, completed from reference TRBV5-4 and TRBJ2-3, reads ETGVTQSPTHLIKTRGQQVTLRCSSQSGHNTVSWYQQALGQGPQFIFQYYREEENGRGNFPPRFSGLQFPNYSSELNVNALELDDSALYLCASSRDRSTDTQYFGPGTRLTVL.

The V call is TRBV21-1, the J call TRBJ2-3; TRBD1 is the table's D call and was not checked against the DNA. TRBV21-1 is shown as a pseudogene. This CDR3 comprises 16 residues. The CDR3 nucleotides read TGTGCCAGCAGCAAAGGTACAGGGGAGACGACGGATACGCAGTATTTT. It encodes CASSKGTGETTDTQYF.

This sequence joins TRBV6-2 or TRBV6-3 and TRBJ1-2; D possibly corresponds to TRBD1 (5 bases). The CDR3 totals 15 residues. V was cut by 5 bases and J by 0 bases, with 13 bases left in between. Germline V gene data show CDR1 as MNHEY and CDR2 as SVGEGT. The CDR3: CASSQRQSPNYGYTF. CDR3 DNA: TGTGCCAGCAGTCAAAGACAGAGTCCTAACTATGGCTACACCTTC.

The J gene is TRBJ1-6, the V gene TRBV7-9; 10 nucleotides agree with TRBD1. The CDR3 extends over 14 amino acids. Germline V gene lookup returns CDR1 SEHNR and CDR2 FQNEAQ (reference sequence). V shed 4 bases, J shed 10 bases, and the junction held 4 bases outside the gene matches. CDR3 residues: CASSSQTGGSPLHF. The CDR3 DNA reads TGTGCCAGCAGCTCTCAGACAGGGGGCTCACCCCTCCACTTT.

The chain combines TRBV5-1 with TRBJ1-1, with 9 bases lining up with TRBD1. There are 17 residues in the CDR3. Germline V CDR1 and CDR2: SGHRS, YFSETQ. V shed 5 bases and J 1 base; nucleotides not matched to a gene: 12. This chain's CDR3 is CASRGQGGIPGNTEAFF. In DNA form, the CDR3 reads TGCGCCAGCAGGGGACAGGGTGGAATTCCTGGGAACACTGAAGCTTTCTTT.

J is TRBJ1-1 and V is TRBV7-9; 9 bases are a match to TRBD1. With 6 bases clipped from V and 4 bases from J, the junction kept 6 bases outside the gene matches. The CDR3 extends over 14 amino acids. Germline V gene data show CDR1 as SEHNR and CDR2 as FQNEAQ (reference sequence). The CDR3 here is CASRLGQGSTEAFF. DNA for the CDR3: TGTGCCAGCAGGCTGGGACAGGGATCCACTGAAGCTTTCTTT.

The chain couples TRBV11-2 to TRBJ2-7, with TRBD2 as a possible D gene (5 bases). Germline V CDR1 and CDR2: SGHAT, FQNNGV. CDR3 size: 14 residues. V lost 4 bases, J lost 0 bases, and 10 bases lay in between. In nucleotides, the CDR3 is TGTGCCAGCAGCTCCTACGGGATCTCCTACGAGCAGTACTTC. As protein: CASSSYGISYEQYF.

This chain joins TRBV5-1 and TRBJ1-2; 11 bases agree with TRBD1. This CDR3 contains 14 residues. Germline CDR1 is SGHRS and CDR2 is YFSETQ. Trimming removed 1 base from V and 6 bases from J; junction bases left unmatched: 2. CDR3 sequence: CASSLTGQGDGYTF. CDR3 DNA: TGCGCCAGCAGCTTGACGGGACAGGGGGATGGCTACACCTTC. Using reference TRBV5-1 and TRBJ1-2 for the parts outside the CDR3, the full variable domain is KAGVTQTPRYLIKTRGQQVTLSCSPISGHRSVSWYQQTPGQGLQFLFEYFSETQRNKGNFPGRFSGRQFSNSRSEMNVSTLELGDSALYLCASSLTGQGDGYTFGSGTRLTVV.

CDR3 amino acids: CASSSSTVNTEAFF. In DNA, the CDR3 is TGCGCCAGCAGCTCATCCACAGTGAACACTGAAGCTTTCTTT. V gene TRBV5-1 combines with J gene TRBJ1-1; D unclear. V gave up 3 bases and J gave up 0 bases, with 9 bases separating them. This CDR3 has 14 residues. The V gene's germline CDR1 is SGHRS and CDR2 YFSETQ.

The J gene is TRBJ2-1, the V gene TRBV24-1, with D possibly matching TRBD1 (6 bases). There are 13 residues in the CDR3. Germline CDR1 reads KGHDR; CDR2 reads SFDVKD. V shed 2 bases and J shed 9 bases, with 10 bases lying between them. The CDR3 DNA sequence: TGTGCCACCAGTGATTACAGGGTACCTGAGCAGTTCTTC. It codes for CATSDYRVPEQFF.

This chain's CDR3 is CASSSWTGVNSPLHF. The DNA of the CDR3 is TGCGCCAGCAGCTCCTGGACAGGGGTTAATTCACCCCTCCACTTT. This chain links TRBV5-1 with TRBJ1-6; TRBD1 agrees at 9 bases. V was clipped by 3 bases and J by 6 bases; unmatched bases: 4. CDR1 and CDR2 (germline): SGHRS, YFSETQ. CDR3 size: 15 residues. The complete variable domain, with remaining parts taken from reference TRBV5-1 and TRBJ1-6, reads KAGVTQTPRYLIKTRGQQVTLSCSPISGHRSVSWYQQTPGQGLQFLFEYFSETQRNKGNFPGRFSGRQFSNSRSEMNVSTLELGDSALYLCASSSWTGVNSPLHFGNGTRLTVT.

The chain has TRBV6-5 and TRBJ1-1; D gene uncertain. The CDR3 loop spans 11 amino acids. Germline lookup yields CDR1 MNHEY and CDR2 SVGAGI. Trimming removed 6 bases from V and 5 bases from J, with 7 bases in between. This chain's CDR3 is CASRMRTEAFF. CDR3 bases: TGTGCCAGCAGGATGAGGACTGAAGCTTTCTTT.

This clone appeared once. The CDR3 loop reads CASSLGLAGGAQETQYF. Here the CDR3 DNA reads TGTGCCAGCAGCTTGGGGCTAGCGGGGGGGGCCCAAGAGACCCAGTACTTC. J is TRBJ2-5 and V is TRBV5-4; 12 positions match TRBD2. After removal of 0 bases from V and 1 base from J, the junction contained 4 bases not matched to a gene. The germline gives CDR1 SGHNT, CDR2 YYREEE (reference sequence). CDR3 length: 17 amino acids.

This clone was recorded a few times. The chain uses TRBV9 and TRBJ2-7, with D perhaps TRBD1 (6 bases). V was clipped by 4 bases and J by 2 bases, with 13 bases between them. The CDR3 length is 14 residues. Germline V CDR1 and CDR2: SGDLS, YYNGEE. The DNA of the CDR3 is TGTGCCAGCAGCCTGGACAGTGAACCCTACGAGCAGTACTTC. Translation: CASSLDSEPYEQYF.

J is TRBJ1-2 and V is TRBV9; no clear D gene. Germline assignment: CDR1 SGDLS and CDR2 YYNGEE. Trimming removed 3 bases from V and 6 bases from J, with 18 bases in between. The CDR3 length is 15 residues. The CDR3: CASSAQEGLRDGYTF. The CDR3 bases are TGTGCCAGCAGCGCGCAGGAGGGCCTGAGAGATGGCTACACCTTC.

The V and J genes are TRBV10-3 and TRBJ1-6, with TRBD1 matching 8 bases. Looked up from germline, CDR1 is ENHRY and CDR2 is SYGVKD. This CDR3 comprises 17 residues. Unmatched junction bases numbered 17, after V lost 4 bases and J lost 12 bases. CDR3 loop: CAISGPEAGGVSVPLHF. The CDR3 bases are TGTGCCATCAGTGGCCCTGAGGCAGGGGGCGTTTCCGTACCCCTCCACTTT.

The chain employs TRBV5-1 and TRBJ2-7; 7 nucleotides agree with TRBD1. The CDR3 is 15 residues long. V was pared by 4 bases and J by 4 bases, with 11 bases of the junction left unmatched. Per the germline V gene, CDR1 is SGHRS and CDR2 is YFSETQ. Written as DNA, the CDR3 is TGCGCCAGCAGCCAGGGACAGACGATGGAGTACGAGCAGTACTTC. As protein: CASSQGQTMEYEQYF.

The chain joins TRBV5-1 to TRBJ1-1; D gene ambiguous. The V gene's germline CDR1 is SGHRS and CDR2 YFSETQ. V was shortened by 0 bases and J by 1 base, with 10 bases between the two germline ends. There are 15 residues in the CDR3. The CDR3 reads CASSLVVASNTEAFF. The DNA for the CDR3 is TGCGCCAGCAGCTTGGTGGTGGCTTCGAACACTGAAGCTTTCTTT. Drawing the rest from reference TRBV5-1 and TRBJ1-1, the complete variable domain is KAGVTQTPRYLIKTRGQQVTLSCSPISGHRSVSWYQQTPGQGLQFLFEYFSETQRNKGNFPGRFSGRQFSNSRSEMNVSTLELGDSALYLCASSLVVASNTEAFFGQGTRLTVV.

The CDR3 is CASSLRRSQGASPLHF. The CDR3 nucleotides read TGTGCCAGCAGCTTACGGCGGTCACAGGGGGCTTCACCCCTCCACTTT. This rearrangement joins TRBV7-9 to TRBJ1-6; TRBD1 aligns across 9 bases. Per germline, CDR1 SEHNR and CDR2 FQNEAQ (reference sequence). The length of the CDR3 is 16 residues. V lost 2 bases, J lost 9 bases, and 8 bases stayed unmatched.

The genes are TRBV3-1 (or the pseudogene TRBV3-2) and TRBJ1-2; tentatively, D is TRBD1 (6 bases). Trimming removed 3 bases from V and 4 bases from J, with 15 bases in between. This CDR3 has 15 residues. Germline values: CDR1 LGHDT, CDR2 YNNKEL (reference sequence). This CDR3 reads CASSQFGGQGYGYTF. The DNA for the CDR3 is TGTGCCAGCAGCCAGTTCGGGGGGCAAGGCTATGGCTACACCTTC.

This clone came up once. The rearrangement joins TRBV19 to TRBJ1-2; 12 bases agree with TRBD1. The V gene end was trimmed by 3 bases and the J gene end by 6 bases; junction bases not matched to a gene: 8. CDR3 length: 16 amino acids. CDR1 is LNHDA and CDR2 is SQIVND in the germline V gene (reference sequence). CDR3 DNA sequence: TGTGCCAGTAGTATGGAACGGGACAGGGGGCAACATGGCTACACCTTC. It yields the protein CASSMERDRGQHGYTF.

The chain employs TRBV19 and TRBJ2-2; 7 bases align to TRBD1. Trimming took 10 bases from V and 6 from J; bases not matched to a gene: 8. The CDR3 spans 13 residues. Germline values: CDR1 LNHDA, CDR2 SQIVND (reference sequence). CDR3 nucleotides: TGTGCCACAGCACAGGGGATGTCCGGGGAGCTGTTTTTT. Encoded protein: CATAQGMSGELFF.

This chain uses TRBV3-1 (or the pseudogene TRBV3-2) with TRBJ2-1, with TRBD2 identical over 9 bases. The V segment lost 3 bases and the J segment 7 bases; nucleotides outside the gene matches: 7. The CDR3 covers 15 residues. The germline gives CDR1 LGHDT, CDR2 YNNKEL (reference sequence). The CDR3 loop reads CASSQRGGLINEQFF. CDR3 nucleotide sequence: TGTGCCAGCAGCCAGCGGGGGGGCCTTATTAATGAGCAGTTCTTC.

In this sample, this clone turned up once. The rearrangement uses TRBV11-2 and TRBJ2-1; maybe TRBD1 (6 bases). Germline V gene data show CDR1 as SGHAT and CDR2 as FQNNGV. The CDR3 length is 15 residues. Deletions cut 2 bases from V and 1 base from J, with 9 bases between. CDR3 sequence: CASSLRQGSYNEQFF. CDR3 bases: TGTGCCAGCAGCTTAAGGCAGGGGTCCTACAATGAGCAGTTCTTC.

About this clone itself: This CDR3 is also generated by other DNA sequences in the sample. The chain employs TRBV5-1 and TRBJ1-2; D is undetermined. V lost 2 bases, J lost 7 bases, and 12 bases lay in between. The CDR3 sequence is 13 residues long. Germline loops: CDR1 SGHRS, CDR2 YFSETQ. CDR3 region: CASSFEGVSGYTF. DNA of the CDR3: TGCGCCAGCAGCTTCGAGGGTGTGAGTGGCTACACCTTC.

This chain links TRBV4-3 with TRBJ2-1, with 7 bases aligning to TRBD2. With V trimmed by 1 base and J by 6 bases, 0 bases remained unmatched. Germline values: CDR1 LGHNA, CDR2 YSLEER. CDR3 length: 13 residues. This chain's CDR3 is CASSQGEGNEQFF. The CDR3 nucleotides read TGCGCCAGCAGCCAAGGGGAGGGCAATGAGCAGTTCTTC.